The 9 T cell receptor beta chains in this list originate from one sample, sequenced in a study of somatic mutations in cytotoxic T cells in rheumatoid arthritis. Using immunoSEQ multiplex PCR, the repertoire was profiled, and TCRdb retains in-frame clones only, with some absent. The sample contains about 6,700 clones, roughly 70% of which appear only once. Sequenced input: CD8+ T cells sorted from blood. These receptors originate from a man aged 40-50 years in good health.

This chain connects TRBV28 to TRBJ2-2; D is tentatively TRBD1 or TRBD2 (5 bases each). Per germline, CDR1 MDHEN and CDR2 SYDVKM. V was pared by 6 bases and J by 5 bases, with 16 bases between. The CDR3 is 15 residues long. The CDR3 reads CASSLLGTETGELFF. The DNA of the CDR3 is TGTGCCAGCAGCCTACTAGGGACCGAAACCGGGGAGCTGTTTTTT.

This clone was detected only once. The gene calls are TRBV14 and TRBJ2-7; possibly TRBD1 for D (6 bases). This CDR3 region has 17 residues. The V gene's germline CDR1 is SGHDN and CDR2 FVKESK. V was cut by 0 bases and J by 2 bases, with 17 bases left in between. CDR3 sequence (DNA): TGTGCCAGCAGCCAAGAGGTTAGCCGGGACACCGCCTACGAGCAGTACTTC. Translated: CASSQEVSRDTAYEQYF. The full variable domain, in which reference TRBV14 and TRBJ2-7 provide the parts outside the CDR3, is EAGVTQFPSHSVIEKGQTVTLRCDPISGHDNLYWYRRVMGKEIKFLLHFVKESKQDESGMPNNRFLAERTGGTYSTLKVQPAELEDSGVYFCASSQEVSRDTAYEQYFGPGTRLTVT.

The chain employs TRBV18 and TRBJ1-2, with a tentative D call TRBD1 (6 bases). Trimming left V 3 bases short and J 3 bases short, with 11 bases between. This CDR3 region has 14 residues. Germline CDR1 reads KGHSH; CDR2 reads LQKENI. CDR3 sequence reads: CASSPGTGHYGYTF. CDR3 bases: TGTGCCAGCTCACCTGGAACAGGGCACTATGGCTACACCTTC.

The chain combines TRBV25-1 with TRBJ1-5; D is perhaps TRBD1 (6 bases). V was trimmed by 4 bases and J by 4 bases, leaving 17 bases between them. Per germline, CDR1 MGHDK and CDR2 SYGVNS. The CDR3 covers 16 residues. CDR3 sequence: CASSGDIGGDNQPQHF. The DNA of the CDR3 is TGTGCCAGCAGTGGCGACATAGGGGGAGATAATCAGCCCCAGCATTTT. The full variable domain, with the rest looked up from reference TRBV25-1 and TRBJ1-5, is EADIYQTPRYLVIGTGKKITLECSQTMGHDKMYWYQQDPGMELHLIHYSYGVNSTEKGDLSSESTVSRIRTEHFPLTLESARPSHTSQYLCASSGDIGGDNQPQHFGDGTRLSIL.

The rearrangement links TRBV4-3 to TRBJ2-5, with TRBD2 as a possible D gene (6 bases). CDR1 is LGHNA and CDR2 is YSLEER in the germline V gene. This CDR3 is built from 18 residues. V was shortened by 0 bases and J by 3 bases, with 20 bases between the two germline ends. The CDR3 nucleotides read TGCGCCAGCAGCCAAGAGACTAGTTCATCCAGGCCAGAAGAGACCCAGTACTTC. This gives the protein CASSQETSSSRPEETQYF.

The chain has TRBV18 and TRBJ2-2; D remains unclear. Looked up from germline, CDR1 is KGHSH and CDR2 is LQKENI. The CDR3 covers 12 residues. V shed 6 bases and J shed 6 bases, with 8 bases lying between them. The chain's CDR3 is CASSPGSGELFF. CDR3 DNA sequence: TGTGCCAGCTCCCCAGGTTCCGGGGAGCTGTTTTTT.

This clone was picked up one time. CDR3 in DNA: TGCGCCAGCAGCCAAGGGTCGACCCTGTTAGGGGCCTGGACAGATACGCAGTATTTT. It codes for CASSQGSTLLGAWTDTQYF. J is TRBJ2-3 and V is TRBV4-1; weak D call: TRBD1 (5 bases). CDR1 is MGHRA, CDR2 YSYEKL, per germline. The CDR3 contains 19 residues. V lost 1 base, J lost 3 bases, and 23 bases lay in between.

This rearrangement joins TRBV6-4 to TRBJ2-3, with 7 bases identical to TRBD1. Germline assignment: CDR1 MRHNA and CDR2 SNTAGT. The CDR3 totals 14 residues. V was clipped by 2 bases and J by 3 bases; unmatched bases: 2. The CDR3: CASSDNRGTDTQYF. CDR3 nucleotide sequence: TGTGCCAGCAGTGACAACAGGGGAACAGATACGCAGTATTTT.

The chain carries TRBV2 and TRBJ2-1; TRBD1 matches 9 bases. The V and J ends lost 9 bases and 7 bases, in that order; junction bases with no gene match: 10. In germline, CDR1 is SNHLY, CDR2 FYNNEI. The CDR3 contains 14 residues. In DNA, the CDR3 is TGTGCCAGTGGGGGGGGGACAGGGTATAATGAGCAGTTCTTC. It translates to CASGGGTGYNEQFF.